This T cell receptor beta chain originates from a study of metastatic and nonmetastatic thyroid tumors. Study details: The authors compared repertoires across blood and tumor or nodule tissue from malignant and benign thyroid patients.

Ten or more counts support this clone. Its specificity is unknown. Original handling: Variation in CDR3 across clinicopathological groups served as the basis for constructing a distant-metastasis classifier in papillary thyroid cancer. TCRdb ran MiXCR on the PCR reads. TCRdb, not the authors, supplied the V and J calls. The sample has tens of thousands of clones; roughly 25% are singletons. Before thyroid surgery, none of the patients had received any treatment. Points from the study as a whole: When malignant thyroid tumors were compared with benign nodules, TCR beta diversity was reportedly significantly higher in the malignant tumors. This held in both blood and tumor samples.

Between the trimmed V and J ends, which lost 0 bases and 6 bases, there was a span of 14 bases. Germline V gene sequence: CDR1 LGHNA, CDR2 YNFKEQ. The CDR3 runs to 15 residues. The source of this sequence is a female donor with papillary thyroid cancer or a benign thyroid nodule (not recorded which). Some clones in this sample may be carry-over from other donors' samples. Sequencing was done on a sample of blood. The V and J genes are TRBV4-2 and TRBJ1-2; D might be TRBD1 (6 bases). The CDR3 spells CASSQEEDRRHGYTF. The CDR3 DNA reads TGTGCCAGCAGCCAAGAGGAGGACAGACGCCATGGCTACACCTTC.